The 9 T cell receptor beta chains listed next were all sequenced from one sample in a study of response to subunit inactivated influenza vaccine (dated by TCRdb to 2017 to 2018). The library was obtained by RT-PCR. These reads were obtained on an Illumina HiSeq 2500. TCRdb redid the processing of the public reads, applying fastp at Q25 and MiXCR, and retained in-frame beta chains. Records with the same CDR3 protein are collapsed into one entry carrying the most frequent genes and DNA. Here the sample has 150,000 to 200,000 distinct CDR3 sequences; roughly 12% occur a single time. About 29% of the sample belongs to the ten largest clones. The same sample was also used in a study of T cells expressing NK-cell markers. As the second study states: TCR beta cDNA libraries were prepared using 5'RACE template switching, which introduced a universal primer site and unique molecular identifiers.

This specimen was CD8+ T cells sorted from PBMCs, taken roughly 13 days after vaccination. Every receptor here comes from a man in his forties or fifties who received an inactivated influenza vaccine. Donor details come from another sample of the same person, matched by shared clones.

The chain couples TRBV28 to TRBJ2-1; D is possibly TRBD1 or TRBD2 (5 bases each). The ends were cut back, 5 bases at V and 3 bases at J, with 14 bases in the middle. The CDR3 has 15 residues. The germline gives CDR1 MDHEN, CDR2 SYDVKM. The chain's CDR3 is CASSATGTHYNEQFF. CDR3 sequence (DNA): TGTGCCAGCAGTGCGACCGGGACCCACTACAATGAGCAGTTCTTC.

The sample holds a few counts of this clonotype. The chain uses TRBV5-5 and TRBJ2-7; tentative D call: TRBD1 (6 bases). The CDR3 totals 14 residues. CDR1 and CDR2 from the germline V gene are SGHKS and YYEKEE (reference sequence). Trimming cost V 2 bases and J 2 bases, with 11 bases left between them. The CDR3 here is CASSFTGYAYEQYF. Written as DNA, the CDR3 is TGTGCCAGCAGCTTCACAGGGTATGCCTACGAGCAGTACTTC.

This clonotype occurred a few times. The J gene is TRBJ2-2, the V gene TRBV4-1; no definite D call. Trimming stripped 1 base from V and 5 bases from J, with 5 bases between. The CDR3 totals 13 residues. From germline, CDR1 is MGHRA and CDR2 YSYEKL. The CDR3 nucleotides read TGCGCCAGCAGCCAAGGTGTTACCGGGGAGCTGTTTTTT. Its protein product is CASSQGVTGELFF.

The chain employs TRBV7-9 and TRBJ1-1; D gene uncertain. With 5 bases removed from V and 1 base from J, the gap between germline ends came to 14 bases. Germline V gene sequence: CDR1 SEHNR, CDR2 FQNEAQ (reference sequence). The CDR3 spans 15 residues. The CDR3 protein is CASSTGPGQNTEAFF. The CDR3 DNA sequence: TGTGCCAGCAGCACTGGACCGGGCCAGAACACTGAAGCTTTCTTT.

The chain is built from TRBV28 and TRBJ2-5, with D maybe TRBD2 (5 bases). Trimming removed 5 bases from V and 2 bases from J, with 9 bases in between. The CDR3 is 13 amino acids. Germline CDR1 reads MDHEN; CDR2 reads SYDVKM. The CDR3 nucleotides read TGTGCCAGCAGTGACCGGGATCAAGAGACCCAGTACTTC. Encoded protein: CASSDRDQETQYF.

The chain uses TRBV27 and TRBJ2-7; 8 bases match TRBD2. V dropped 5 bases and J dropped 2; count of bases not matched to a gene: 8. Germline assignment: CDR1 MNHEY and CDR2 SMNVEV (reference sequence). CDR3 size: 15 residues. The CDR3 here is CASSPGAGGTYEQYF. CDR3 nucleotide sequence: TGTGCCAGCAGTCCCGGTGCGGGGGGAACCTACGAGCAGTACTTC.

This clonotype was observed a handful of times. Mismatch with germline at one junction end may stem from a read error. The chain has TRBV6-2 or TRBV6-3 and TRBJ2-7; D unclear. Germline V lookup: CDR1 MNHEY, CDR2 SVGEGT. CDR3 length: 12 amino acids. This CDR3 is CAISPSAYEQYF. The CDR3 coding sequence is TGTGCCATCAGTCCCAGCGCGTACGAGCAGTACTTC.

The chain employs TRBV29-1 and TRBJ1-2; maybe TRBD1 (6 bases). The germline V gene has CDR1 SQVTM and CDR2 ANQGSEA. The CDR3 is 13 amino acids. V was trimmed by 2 bases and J by 5 bases, leaving 12 bases between them. The CDR3 DNA sequence: TGCAGCGTTGAATGGGGGACAATTTATGGCTACACCTTC. Its protein product is CSVEWGTIYGYTF.

This clonotype was observed a handful of times. V is TRBV15 and J is TRBJ2-5, with 7 nucleotides matching TRBD2. Germline V lookup: CDR1 LNHNV, CDR2 YYDKDF (reference sequence). With 2 bases clipped from V and 2 bases from J, the junction kept 5 bases outside the gene matches. The CDR3 is 15 residues long. The CDR3 region has the DNA TGTGCCACCAGCAGACTACGGGGGGTACAAGAGACCCAGTACTTC. It encodes CATSRLRGVQETQYF.